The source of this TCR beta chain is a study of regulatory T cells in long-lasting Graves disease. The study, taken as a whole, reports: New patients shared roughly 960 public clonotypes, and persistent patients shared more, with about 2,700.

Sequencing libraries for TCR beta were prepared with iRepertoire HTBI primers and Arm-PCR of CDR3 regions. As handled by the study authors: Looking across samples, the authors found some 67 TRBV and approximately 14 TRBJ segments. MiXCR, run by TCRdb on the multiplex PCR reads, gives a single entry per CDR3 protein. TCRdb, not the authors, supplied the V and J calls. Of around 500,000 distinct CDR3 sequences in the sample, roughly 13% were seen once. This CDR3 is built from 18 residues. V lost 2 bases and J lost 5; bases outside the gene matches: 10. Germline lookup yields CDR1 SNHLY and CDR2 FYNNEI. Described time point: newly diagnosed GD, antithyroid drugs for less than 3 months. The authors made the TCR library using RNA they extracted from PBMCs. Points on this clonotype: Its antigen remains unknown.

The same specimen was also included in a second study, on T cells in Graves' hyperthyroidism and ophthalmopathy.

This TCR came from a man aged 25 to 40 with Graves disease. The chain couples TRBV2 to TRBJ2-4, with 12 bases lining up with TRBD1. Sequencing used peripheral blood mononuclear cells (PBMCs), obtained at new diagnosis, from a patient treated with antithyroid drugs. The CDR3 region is CASSEPRDRGQGENIQYF. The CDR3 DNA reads TGTGCCAGCAGTGAACCGCGGGACAGGGGGCAGGGGGAAAACATTCAGTACTTC.